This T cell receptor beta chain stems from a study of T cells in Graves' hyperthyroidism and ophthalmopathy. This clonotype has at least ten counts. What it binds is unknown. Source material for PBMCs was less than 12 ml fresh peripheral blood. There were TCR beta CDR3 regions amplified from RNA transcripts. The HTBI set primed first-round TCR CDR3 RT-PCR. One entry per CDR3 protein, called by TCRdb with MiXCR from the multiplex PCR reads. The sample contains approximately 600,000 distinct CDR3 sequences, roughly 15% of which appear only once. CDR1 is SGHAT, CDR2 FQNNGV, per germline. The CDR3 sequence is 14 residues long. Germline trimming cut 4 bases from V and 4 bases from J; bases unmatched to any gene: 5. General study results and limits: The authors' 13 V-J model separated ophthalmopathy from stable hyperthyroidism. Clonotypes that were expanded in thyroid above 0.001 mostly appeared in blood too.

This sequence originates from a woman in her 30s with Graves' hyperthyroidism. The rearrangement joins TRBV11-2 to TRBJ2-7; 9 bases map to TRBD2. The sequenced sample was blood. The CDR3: CASSSSGVSYEQYF. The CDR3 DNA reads TGTGCCAGCAGCTCTAGCGGGGTTTCTTACGAGCAGTACTTC.